This record concerns one T cell receptor (beta chain) sequence. Antigen specificity is unknown. This record belongs to a study of T cells expressing NK-cell markers. Study-wide background: Sorted T-cell subsets CD3+CD56+NKG2C+, CD3+CD56+NKG2C- and CD3+CD56-NKG2C+ were TCR beta-sequenced. Of eight sequenced donors, seven were HCMV-seropositive and one HCMV-seronegative. Whole-study findings and limits: The study found dominant NKG2C+ clonotypes at roughly 1.0-7.5% of CD8+ T cells in about six donors.

CDR3 length: 15 residues. UMIs accompanied the 5'RACE template switching by which TCR beta cDNA was made. No DNA is given; TCRdb re-called the 5' RACE reads and lists each CDR3 protein once. The table lists about 450,000 distinct CDR3 sequences. This sequence originates from a woman aged 18 to 69 in good health. The chain carries TRBV12-3 or TRBV12-4 and TRBJ2-1; TCRdb picks TRBD2, but there is no DNA to check that call. The source material was blood T cells: a sorted CD56 or NKG2C T cell subset, CD4+ or CD8+ T cells, or bulk PBMC T cells (not recorded which). The CDR3: CASSLGLAGSKEQFF.